Listed below are T cell receptor beta chains from one sample, sequenced in a study of radiotherapy plus CTLA-4 blockade in lung cancer. The protocol was immunoSEQ multiplex PCR, while the TCRdb copy is restricted to in-frame clones and leaves out a portion. The table includes more than 90,000 clones, roughly 80% detected once. The sample in question was peripheral blood, obtained from a patient treated with radiotherapy plus ipilimumab. The receptors originated from a human donor with non-small cell lung cancer that progressed on radiotherapy plus ipilimumab. CDR3s include the opening cysteine and the closing phenylalanine or tryptophan. D genes are given only for firm matches. Some rows mark clone size as missing; the rest say once, few, many or name a class of expanded clone.

j_gene | v_gene | d_gene | len | abundance | CDR3aa | CDR3nt
TRBJ2-7 | TRBV19 | NA | 12 | NA | CASSINRREQYF | TGTGCCAGTAGTATTAACAGGCGGGAGCAGTACTTC
TRBJ2-2 | TRBV5-4 | NA | 15 | NA | CASSYDTVMTGELFF | TGTGCCAGCAGTTATGATACCGTTATGACCGGGGAGCTGTTTTTT
TRBJ1-4 | TRBV9 | NA | 14 | NA | CASSVQGTNEKLFF | TGTGCCAGCAGCGTCCAGGGAACTAATGAAAAACTGTTTTTT
TRBJ2-1 | TRBV27 | NA | 14 | once | CASSPTGLVVEQFF | TGTGCCAGCAGTCCGACAGGACTAGTGGTTGAGCAGTTCTTC
TRBJ1-1 | TRBV18 | NA | 15 | few | CASSPSSVWGTEAFF | TGTGCCAGCTCACCAAGCTCAGTGTGGGGCACTGAAGCTTTCTTT
TRBJ2-1 | TRBV4-1 | TRBD2 | 16 | NA | CASSLSGGSGYNEQFF | TGCGCCAGCAGCCTAAGTGGCGGGAGTGGTTACAATGAGCAGTTCTTC
TRBJ1-2 | TRBV2 | TRBD1 | 14 | NA | CASSSDRGQPGYTF | TGTGCCAGCAGTTCGGACAGGGGCCAGCCTGGCTACACCTTC
TRBJ1-1 | TRBV27 | NA | 15 | NA | CASSLKPGLNTEAFF | TGTGCCAGCAGTTTAAAGCCGGGGCTGAACACTGAAGCTTTCTTT
TRBJ2-7 | TRBV5-1 | TRBD2 | 14 | NA | CASSLVGLAYEQYF | TGCGCCAGCAGCTTGGTAGGACTAGCCTACGAGCAGTACTTC
TRBJ2-5 | TRBV5-4 | TRBD2 | 17 | NA | CASTSAGLAGREETQYF | TGTGCCAGCACCTCCGCGGGACTAGCGGGGCGTGAAGAGACCCAGTACTTC
TRBJ1-5 | TRBV21-1 | NA | 16 | NA | CASSKGLVRSVQPQHF | TGTGCCAGCAGCAAAGGTCTTGTCAGGAGTGTTCAGCCCCAGCATTTT
TRBJ2-2 | TRBV7-2 | TRBD2 | 16 | NA | CASSYGLAGYTGELFF | TGTGCCAGCAGCTACGGACTAGCGGGGTACACCGGGGAGCTGTTTTTT
TRBJ2-2 | TRBV19 | NA | 16 | NA | CASSIGRGEDTGELFF | TGTGCCAGTAGTATAGGCAGGGGTGAGGACACCGGGGAGCTGTTTTTT
TRBJ2-7 | TRBV9 | TRBD1 | 14 | NA | CASSPGQGAYEQYF | TGTGCCAGCAGCCCGGGACAGGGGGCGTACGAGCAGTACTTC
TRBJ1-5 | TRBV30 | NA | 14 | NA | CAWNPSVSTQPQHF | TGTGCCTGGAACCCCTCGGTATCCACTCAGCCCCAGCATTTT
TRBJ2-5 | TRBV18 | TRBD1 | 14 | NA | CASSPTGVGETQYF | TGTGCCAGCTCACCAACAGGGGTCGGAGAGACCCAGTACTTC
TRBJ2-3 | TRBV19 | TRBD2 | 16 | NA | CASSISPSGGQDTQYF | TGTGCCAGTAGTATCTCGCCTAGCGGTGGGCAAGATACGCAGTATTTT
TRBJ2-2 | TRBV7-9 | NA | 13 | many | CASSLDPTGELFF | TGTGCCAGCAGCCTCGACCCTACCGGGGAGCTGTTTTTT
TRBJ1-2 | TRBV29-1 | NA | 10 | NA | CSVEESGYTF | TGCAGCGTTGAGGAGTCTGGCTACACCTTC
TRBJ2-3 | TRBV7-2 | TRBD2 | 13 | NA | CASSSGLARAQYF | TGTGCCAGCAGCTCCGGACTAGCGAGGGCGCAGTATTTT
TRBJ2-7 | TRBV6-1 | NA | 15 | few | CASKLLSGETYEQYF | TGTGCCAGCAAGCTCCTTAGCGGAGAAACCTACGAGCAGTACTTC
TRBJ2-7 | TRBV6-5 | NA | 12 | NA | CASADSSYEQYF | TGTGCCAGCGCGGACAGTTCCTACGAGCAGTACTTC
TRBJ2-3 | TRBV9 | TRBD2 | 16 | NA | CASSGLLAGGADTQYF | TGTGCCAGCAGCGGCCTACTAGCGGGAGGAGCAGATACGCAGTATTTT
TRBJ2-1 | TRBV7-2 | TRBD2 | 16 | NA | CASSLASGRAGNEQFF | TGTGCCAGCAGCTTAGCGAGCGGGAGGGCCGGGAATGAGCAGTTCTTC
TRBJ2-7 | TRBV5-1 | NA | 13 | NA | CASSIQETYEQYF | TGCGCCAGCAGCATCCAGGAAACCTACGAGCAGTACTTC
TRBJ1-4 | TRBV6-4 | NA | 13 | few | CASSEIPREKLFF | TGTGCCAGCAGTGAAATCCCTCGTGAAAAACTGTTTTTT
TRBJ2-5 | TRBV6-5 | TRBD1 | 15 | NA | CASSPRTGFEKTQYF | TGTGCCAGCAGCCCAAGGACAGGGTTCGAAAAGACCCAGTACTTC
TRBJ2-1 | TRBV10-3 | NA | 15 | NA | CAISESASSYNEQFF | TGTGCCATCAGTGAGTCTGCGAGCTCCTACAATGAGCAGTTCTTC
TRBJ2-5 | TRBV9 | NA | 14 | NA | CASSVAGYQETQYF | TGTGCCAGCAGCGTAGCTGGGTACCAAGAGACCCAGTACTTC
TRBJ2-3 | TRBV5-1 | TRBD2 | 15 | NA | CASSSSSGGTDTQYF | TGCGCCAGCAGCTCCTCTAGCGGCGGCACAGATACGCAGTATTTT
TRBJ1-3 | TRBV5-1 | NA | 15 | NA | CASSLTESSGNTIYF | TGCGCCAGCAGCTTGACCGAGAGCTCTGGAAACACCATATATTTT
TRBJ2-3 | TRBV20-1 | NA | 11 | few | CSARRQNTQYF | TGCAGTGCTAGAAGGCAGAATACGCAGTATTTT
TRBJ1-4 | TRBV7-8 | NA | 15 | NA | CASSLVWNEGEKLFF | TGTGCCAGCAGCTTAGTGTGGAACGAGGGGGAAAAACTGTTTTTT
TRBJ1-1 | TRBV18 | NA | 15 | NA | CASSPPQGLGTEAFF | TGTGCCAGCTCACCACCTCAGGGGCTGGGCACTGAAGCTTTCTTT
TRBJ1-5 | TRBV6-5 | NA | 13 | NA | CASSHGTTQPQHF | TGTGCCAGCAGTCATGGGACAACTCAGCCCCAGCATTTT
TRBJ1-1 | TRBV29-1 | TRBD1 | 13 | NA | CSVGTGVKLGAFF | TGCAGCGTCGGGACAGGGGTTAAGTTGGGAGCTTTCTTT
TRBJ2-2 | TRBV11-2 | NA | 13 | once | CASSLDPAGELFF | TGTGCCAGCAGCTTAGATCCCGCCGGGGAGCTGTTTTTT
TRBJ2-3 | TRBV9 | TRBD2 | 15 | NA | CASSVGSGRADTQYF | TGTGCCAGCAGCGTAGGTAGCGGGAGAGCAGATACGCAGTATTTT
TRBJ1-3 | TRBV2 | NA | 16 | NA | CASRIEDRKYGNTIYF | TGTGCCAGCAGAATCGAGGACAGAAAGTATGGAAACACCATATATTTT
TRBJ2-2 | TRBV7-2 | NA | 14 | NA | CASSSIPPTGELFF | TGTGCCAGCAGCTCTATCCCACCCACCGGGGAGCTGTTTTTT